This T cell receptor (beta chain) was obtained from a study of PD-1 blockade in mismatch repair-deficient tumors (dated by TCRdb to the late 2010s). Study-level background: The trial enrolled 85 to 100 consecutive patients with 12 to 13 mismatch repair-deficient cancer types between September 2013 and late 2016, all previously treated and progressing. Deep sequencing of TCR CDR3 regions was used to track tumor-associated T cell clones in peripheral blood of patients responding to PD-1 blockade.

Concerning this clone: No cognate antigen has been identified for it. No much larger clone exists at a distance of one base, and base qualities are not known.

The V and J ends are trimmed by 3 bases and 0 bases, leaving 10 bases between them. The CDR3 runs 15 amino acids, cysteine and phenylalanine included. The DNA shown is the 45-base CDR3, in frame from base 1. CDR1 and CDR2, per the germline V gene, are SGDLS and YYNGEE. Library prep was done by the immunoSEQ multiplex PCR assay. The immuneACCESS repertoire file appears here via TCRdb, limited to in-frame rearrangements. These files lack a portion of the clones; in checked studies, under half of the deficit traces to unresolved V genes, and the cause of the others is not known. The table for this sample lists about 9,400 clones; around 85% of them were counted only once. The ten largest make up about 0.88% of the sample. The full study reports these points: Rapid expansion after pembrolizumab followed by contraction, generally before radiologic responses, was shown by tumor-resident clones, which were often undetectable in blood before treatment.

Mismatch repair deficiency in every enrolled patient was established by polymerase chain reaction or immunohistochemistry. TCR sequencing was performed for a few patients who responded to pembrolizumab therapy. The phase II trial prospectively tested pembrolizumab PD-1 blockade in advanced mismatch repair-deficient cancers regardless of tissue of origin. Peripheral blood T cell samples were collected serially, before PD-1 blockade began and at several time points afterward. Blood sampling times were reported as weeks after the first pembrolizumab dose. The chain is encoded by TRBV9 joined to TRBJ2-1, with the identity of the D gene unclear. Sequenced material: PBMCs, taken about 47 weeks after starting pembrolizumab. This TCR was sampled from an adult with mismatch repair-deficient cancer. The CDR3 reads CASSAGGYSYNEQFF. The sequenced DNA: TGTGCCAGCAGCGCCGGCGGTTACTCCTACAATGAGCAGTTCTTC.